Sequencing of this TCR beta chain was carried out in a study of T cell repertoires in cytomegalovirus infection. Study at large: Recently identified HLA-C-restricted CMV epitopes were used, and well-studied HLA-B-restricted CMV epitopes were used as well. TCR beta signatures that were public indicated CMV infection and matching HLA type. Whole-study findings and limits: HLA-C-restricted CMV-specific TCR beta clonotypes were dominant in the ex vivo response. Carriers of CMV plus the relevant HLA were identified by cumulative public TCR beta family frequency.

TCRdb fed the reads into MiXCR, producing one record per CDR3 protein. The table has more than 55,000 distinct CDR3 sequences, more than 20% seen once. CDR3 size: 14 residues. In germline, CDR1 is SEHNR, CDR2 FQNEAQ (reference sequence). V lost 5 bases, J lost 7 bases, and 14 bases lay in between. As to this clonotype: Its cognate antigen is unknown.

The chain uses TRBV7-9 and TRBJ2-2; D not resolved. This clonotype originated in a human donor in good health (CMV status not recorded). Some clones in this sample may be carry-over from other donors' samples. Sequencing was performed on CD8+ T cells from cultured PBMCs, taken from culture after CMV antigen stimulation. CDR3 DNA sequence: TGTGCCAGCAGCCCCCCCAGGCAGAACGGGGAGCTGTTTTTT. Amino acids: CASSPPRQNGELFF.